This T cell receptor beta chain was sequenced for a study of blood T cell repertoires in COVID-19. Across the study: From the United States, Italy and Spain came samples of acute and convalescent COVID-19. T cells, B-cell-depleted T cells, or PBMCs supplied cDNA or gDNA.

The authors' processing: Estimated nucleated cell counts came from reference gene primer amplification. Here immunoSEQ multiplex PCR was the method, and the copy in TCRdb shows in-frame clones only, minus some. V and J calls and clone size are given by that table; D and trimming were obtained from the DNA. The data contain roughly 260,000 clones, less than 90% of them singletons. The germline gives CDR1 MNHEY, CDR2 SVGAGI. The CDR3 loop spans 15 amino acids. Trimming took off 7 bases at V and 2 bases at J, with 16 bases between the two ends. The chain is built from TRBV6-5 and TRBJ2-3, with D possibly matching TRBD2 (6 bases). The sample was peripheral blood. The TCR was taken from a man aged 60-69 years who had recovered from COVID-19. CDR3 region: CASTPPPGDTDTQYF. CDR3 coding DNA: TGTGCCAGCACCCCTCCCCCGGGGGACACAGATACGCAGTATTTT.